This T cell receptor (beta chain) was obtained from a study of cytomegalovirus exposure and HLA in healthy donors. PCR involved 60 Vbeta and 13 Jbeta primers. Method: immunoSEQ multiplex PCR; TCRdb's copy keeps in-frame clones and lacks some. Here the sample spans about 120,000 clones, approximately 66% being singletons. The V gene lost 0 bases and the J gene lost 1 base, with 3 bases spanning the gap. From germline, CDR1 is WNHNN and CDR2 SYGVQD (reference sequence). This CDR3 is 14 amino acids long. This TCR derives from a woman in her 40s in good health and CMV-seropositive. This rearrangement joins TRBV10-1 to TRBJ2-2; D not certain. The source material was PBMCs. CDR3 DNA sequence: TGCGCCAGCAGTGAGTCACAGAACACCGGGGAGCTGTTTTTT. Protein: CASSESQNTGELFF.